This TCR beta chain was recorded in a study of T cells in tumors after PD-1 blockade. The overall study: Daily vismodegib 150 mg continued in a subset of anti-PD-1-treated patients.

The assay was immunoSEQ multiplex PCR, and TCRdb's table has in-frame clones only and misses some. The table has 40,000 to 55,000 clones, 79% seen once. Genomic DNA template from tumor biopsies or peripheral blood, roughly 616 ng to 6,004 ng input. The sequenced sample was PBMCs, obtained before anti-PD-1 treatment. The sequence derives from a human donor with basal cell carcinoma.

The CDR3 nucleotides read TGTGCCAGCAGCCGGGGAATGACAGGGTCGGGCTATGGCTACACCTTC. Its translation is CASSRGMTGSGYGYTF. The V call is TRBV7-6, the J call TRBJ1-2; TRBD1 matches 7 bases. The length of the CDR3 is 16 residues. Germline lookup yields CDR1 SGHVS and CDR2 FNYEAQ. J gave up 4 bases and V 5 bases, and 13 bases lay outside the gene matches.